This entry concerns a single T cell receptor beta chain. Antigen specificity is unknown. CDR1 is PRHDT, CDR2 FYEKMQ, per germline (reference sequence). CDR3 length: 15 residues. The CD45RO-CCR7+CD27+CD95- phenotype denoted naive CD8+ T cells. 5' RACE that incorporated UMI labels was used to prepare the TRB cDNA libraries. Reanalyzing the 5' RACE reads, TCRdb keeps one entry per CDR3 protein, without DNA. This sample's clone table lists fewer than 95,000 distinct CDR3 sequences. The sample belongs to a study of CXCR3-negative and CXCR3-positive naive CD8 T cells. Whole-study findings and limits: Similarly elevated diversity marked both naive subsets, with memory CD8+ cells showing far lower diversity.

The source of this sequence is a human donor in good health. Some clones in this sample may be carry-over from other donors' samples. This chain connects TRBV13 to TRBJ1-3; with no DNA, the TCRdb D assignment of TRBD1 cannot be verified. Sequencing input: naive CXCR3- CD8+ T cells from blood. Indicated subset: CD45RO-CCR7+CD27+CD95- naive CD8+ T cells lacking CXCR3 (TNR3-). This chain's CDR3 is CASTRTGTAGNTIYF.